This T cell receptor beta chain was retrieved from a study of blood T cell repertoires in COVID-19. The wider study: T cells, B-cell-depleted T cells, or PBMCs provided the cDNA or gDNA that served as material.

Authors' data handling: Reference gene primer amplification gave nucleated cell count estimates. Only in-frame clones appear in the TCRdb table, and some are missing; sequencing was by immunoSEQ multiplex PCR. V, J and clone size were drawn from that table, and D and trimming were deduced from the DNA. The table records about 160,000 clones, about four fifths of them present only once. Germline CDR1 GTSNPN, CDR2 SVGIG (reference sequence). This CDR3 region has 11 residues. The V gene lost 1 base and the J gene lost 7 bases, with 7 bases spanning the gap. The J gene is TRBJ1-2, the V gene TRBV30, with D hard to call. The material sequenced was peripheral blood. This clonotype was sampled from an elderly woman with active or convalescent COVID-19. DNA of the CDR3: TGTGCCTGGAGTGGACGGGGTGGCTACACCTTC. Translating gives CAWSGRGGYTF.